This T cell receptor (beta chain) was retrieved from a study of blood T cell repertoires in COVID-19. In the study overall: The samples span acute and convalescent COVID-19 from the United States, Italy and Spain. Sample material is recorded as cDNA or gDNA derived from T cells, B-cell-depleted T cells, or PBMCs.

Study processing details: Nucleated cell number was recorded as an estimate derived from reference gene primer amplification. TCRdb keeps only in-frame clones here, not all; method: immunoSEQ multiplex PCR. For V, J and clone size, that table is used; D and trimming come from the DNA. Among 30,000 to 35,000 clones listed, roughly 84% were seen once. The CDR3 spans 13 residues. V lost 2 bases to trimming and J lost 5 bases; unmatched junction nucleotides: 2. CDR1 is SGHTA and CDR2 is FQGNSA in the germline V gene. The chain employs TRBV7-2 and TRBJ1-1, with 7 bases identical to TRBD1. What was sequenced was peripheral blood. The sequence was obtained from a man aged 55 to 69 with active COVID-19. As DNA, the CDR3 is TGTGCCAGCAGCTTAACAGGGGCGACTGAAGCTTTCTTT. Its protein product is CASSLTGATEAFF.